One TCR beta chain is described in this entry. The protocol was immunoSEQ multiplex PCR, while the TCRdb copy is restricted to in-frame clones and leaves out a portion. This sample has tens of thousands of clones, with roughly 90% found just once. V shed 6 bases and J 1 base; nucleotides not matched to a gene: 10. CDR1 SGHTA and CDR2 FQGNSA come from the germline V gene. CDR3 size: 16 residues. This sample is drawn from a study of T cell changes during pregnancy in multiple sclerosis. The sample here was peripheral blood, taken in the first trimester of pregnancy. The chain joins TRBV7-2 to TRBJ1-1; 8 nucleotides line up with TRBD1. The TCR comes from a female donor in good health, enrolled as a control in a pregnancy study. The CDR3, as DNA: TGTGCCAGCAGTCCTTACCTGGGACAGGAGAACACTGAAGCTTTCTTT. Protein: CASSPYLGQENTEAFF.